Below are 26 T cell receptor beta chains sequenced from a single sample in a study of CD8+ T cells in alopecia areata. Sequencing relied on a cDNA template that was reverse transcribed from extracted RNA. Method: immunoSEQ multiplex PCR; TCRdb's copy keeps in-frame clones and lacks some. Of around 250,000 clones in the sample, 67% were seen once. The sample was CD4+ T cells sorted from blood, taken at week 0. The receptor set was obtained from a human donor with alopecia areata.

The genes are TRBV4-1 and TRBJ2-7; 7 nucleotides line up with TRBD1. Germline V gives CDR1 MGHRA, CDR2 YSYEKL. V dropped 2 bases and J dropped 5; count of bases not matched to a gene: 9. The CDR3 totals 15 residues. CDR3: CASSQLTGNGNEQYF. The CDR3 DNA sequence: TGCGCCAGCAGCCAACTGACAGGGAATGGAAACGAGCAGTACTTC.

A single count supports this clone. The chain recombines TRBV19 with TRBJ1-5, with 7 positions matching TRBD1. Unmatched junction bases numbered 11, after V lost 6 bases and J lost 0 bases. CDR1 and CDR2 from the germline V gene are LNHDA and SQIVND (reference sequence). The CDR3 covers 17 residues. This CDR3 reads CASRRQGSPISNQPQHF. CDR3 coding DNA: TGTGCCAGTAGACGACAGGGAAGTCCCATTAGCAATCAGCCCCAGCATTTT.

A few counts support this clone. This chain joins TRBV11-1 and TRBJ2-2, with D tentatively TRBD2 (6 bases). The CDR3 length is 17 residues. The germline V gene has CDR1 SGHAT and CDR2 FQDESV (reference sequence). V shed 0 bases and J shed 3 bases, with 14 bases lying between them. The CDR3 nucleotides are TGTGCCAGCAGCTTAGCGGCGGGATTCGACGACACCGGGGAGCTGTTTTTT. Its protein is CASSLAAGFDDTGELFF.

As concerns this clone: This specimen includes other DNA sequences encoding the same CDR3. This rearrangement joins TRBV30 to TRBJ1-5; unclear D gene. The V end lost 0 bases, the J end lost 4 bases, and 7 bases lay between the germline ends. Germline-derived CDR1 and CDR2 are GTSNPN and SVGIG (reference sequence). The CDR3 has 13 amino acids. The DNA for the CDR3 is TGTGCCTGGAGTGTGGGTCGGAATCAGCCCCAGCATTTT. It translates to CAWSVGRNQPQHF.

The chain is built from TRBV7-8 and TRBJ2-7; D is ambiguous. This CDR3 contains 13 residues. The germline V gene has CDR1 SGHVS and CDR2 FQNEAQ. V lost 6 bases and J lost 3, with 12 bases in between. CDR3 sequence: CASSWRFVYEQYF. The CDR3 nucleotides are TGTGCCAGCAGTTGGAGATTTGTCTACGAGCAGTACTTC.

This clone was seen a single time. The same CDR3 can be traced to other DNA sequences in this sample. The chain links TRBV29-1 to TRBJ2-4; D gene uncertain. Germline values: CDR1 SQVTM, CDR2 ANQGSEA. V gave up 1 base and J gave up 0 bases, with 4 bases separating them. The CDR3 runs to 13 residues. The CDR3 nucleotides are TGCAGCGTTGAAGGCAGAGCCAAAAACATTCAGTACTTC. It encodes CSVEGRAKNIQYF.

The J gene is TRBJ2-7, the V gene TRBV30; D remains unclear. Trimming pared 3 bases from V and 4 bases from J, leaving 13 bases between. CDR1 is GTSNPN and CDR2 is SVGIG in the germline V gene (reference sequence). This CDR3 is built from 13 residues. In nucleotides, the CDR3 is TGTGCCTGGAGGTATGGCATTTATTACGAGCAGTACTTC. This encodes CAWRYGIYYEQYF.

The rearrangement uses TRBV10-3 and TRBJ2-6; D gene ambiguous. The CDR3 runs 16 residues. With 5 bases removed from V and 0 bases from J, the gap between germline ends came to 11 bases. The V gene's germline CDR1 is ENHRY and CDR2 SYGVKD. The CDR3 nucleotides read TGTGCCATCAGTTACACACCAGCCTCTGGGGCCAACGTCCTGACTTTC. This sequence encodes CAISYTPASGANVLTF.

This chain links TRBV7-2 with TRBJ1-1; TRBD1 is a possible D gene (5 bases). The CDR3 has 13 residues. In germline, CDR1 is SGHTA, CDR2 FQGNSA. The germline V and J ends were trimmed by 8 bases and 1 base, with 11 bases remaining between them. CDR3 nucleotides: TGTGCCAGCTCCTTCGGGGGGAACACTGAAGCTTTCTTT. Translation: CASSFGGNTEAFF. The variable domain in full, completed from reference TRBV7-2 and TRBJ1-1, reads GAGVSQSPSNKVTEKGKDVELRCDPISGHTALYWYRQSLGQGLEFLIYFQGNSAPDKSGLPSDRFSAERTGGSVSTLTIQRTQQEDSAVYLCASSFGGNTEAFFGQGTRLTVV.

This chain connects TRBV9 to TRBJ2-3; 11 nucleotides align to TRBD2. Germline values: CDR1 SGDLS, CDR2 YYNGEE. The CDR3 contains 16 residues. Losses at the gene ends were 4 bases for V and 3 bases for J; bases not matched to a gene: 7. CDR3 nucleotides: TGTGCCAGCAGCCTTCCCCGGACTAGCGGGACAGATACGCAGTATTTT. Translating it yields CASSLPRTSGTDTQYF.

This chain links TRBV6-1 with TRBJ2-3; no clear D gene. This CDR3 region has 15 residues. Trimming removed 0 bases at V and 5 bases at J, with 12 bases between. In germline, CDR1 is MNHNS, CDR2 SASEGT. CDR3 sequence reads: CASSEAITWGDTQYF. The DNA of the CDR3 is TGTGCCAGCAGTGAAGCGATCACCTGGGGAGATACGCAGTATTTT.

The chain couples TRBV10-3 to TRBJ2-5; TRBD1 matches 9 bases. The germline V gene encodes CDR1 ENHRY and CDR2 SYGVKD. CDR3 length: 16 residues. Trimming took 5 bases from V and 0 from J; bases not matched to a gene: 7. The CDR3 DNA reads TGTGCCATCAGTCCCATCGGGACAGGGTACCAAGAGACCCAGTACTTC. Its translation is CAISPIGTGYQETQYF.

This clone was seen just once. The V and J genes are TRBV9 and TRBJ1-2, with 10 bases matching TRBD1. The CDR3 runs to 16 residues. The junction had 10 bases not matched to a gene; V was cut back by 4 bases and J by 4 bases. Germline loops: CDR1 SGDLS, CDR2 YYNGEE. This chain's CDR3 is CASSPSTGGVFYGYTF. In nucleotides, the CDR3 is TGTGCCAGCAGCCCCTCGACAGGGGGCGTCTTCTATGGCTACACCTTC. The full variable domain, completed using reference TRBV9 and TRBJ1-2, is DSGVTQTPKHLITATGQRVTLRCSPRSGDLSVYWYQQSLDQGLQFLIQYYNGEERAKGNILERFSAQQFPDLHSELNLSSLELGDSALYFCASSPSTGGVFYGYTFGSGTRLTVV.

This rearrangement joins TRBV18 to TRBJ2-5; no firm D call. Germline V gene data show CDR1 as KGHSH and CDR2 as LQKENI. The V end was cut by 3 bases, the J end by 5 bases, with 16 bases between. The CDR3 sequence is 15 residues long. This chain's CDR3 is CASSPPVSAGETQYF. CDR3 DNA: TGTGCCAGCTCACCCCCCGTGTCCGCCGGGGAGACCCAGTACTTC.

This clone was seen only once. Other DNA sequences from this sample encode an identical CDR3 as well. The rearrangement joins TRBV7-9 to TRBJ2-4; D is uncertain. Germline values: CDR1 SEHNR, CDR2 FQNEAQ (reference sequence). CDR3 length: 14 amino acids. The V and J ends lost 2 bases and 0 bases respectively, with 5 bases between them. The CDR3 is CASSLKGAKNIQYF. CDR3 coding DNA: TGTGCCAGCAGCTTAAAGGGAGCCAAAAACATTCAGTACTTC. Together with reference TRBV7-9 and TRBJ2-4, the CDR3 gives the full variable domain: DTGVSQNPRHKITKRGQNVTFRCDPISEHNRLYWYRQTLGQGPEFLTYFQNEAQLEKSRLLSDRFSAERPKGSFSTLEIQRTEQGDSAMYLCASSLKGAKNIQYFGAGTRLSVL.

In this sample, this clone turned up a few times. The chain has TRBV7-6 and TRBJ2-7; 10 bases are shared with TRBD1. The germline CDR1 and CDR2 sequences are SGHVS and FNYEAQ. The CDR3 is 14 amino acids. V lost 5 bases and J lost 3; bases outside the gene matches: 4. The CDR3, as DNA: TGTGCCAGCAGCCAAGGGGACAGGGGCTACGAGCAGTACTTC. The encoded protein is CASSQGDRGYEQYF.

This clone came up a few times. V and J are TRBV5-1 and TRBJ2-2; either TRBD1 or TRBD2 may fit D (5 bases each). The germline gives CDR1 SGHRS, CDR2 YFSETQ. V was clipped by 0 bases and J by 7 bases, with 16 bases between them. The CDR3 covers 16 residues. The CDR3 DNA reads TGCGCCAGCAGCTTGGAACGAGGGGTCGGCGGCGGGGAGCTGTTTTTT. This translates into CASSLERGVGGGELFF.

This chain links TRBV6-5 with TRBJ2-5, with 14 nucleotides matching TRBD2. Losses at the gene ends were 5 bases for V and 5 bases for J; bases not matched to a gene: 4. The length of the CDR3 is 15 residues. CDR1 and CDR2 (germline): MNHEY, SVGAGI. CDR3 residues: CASSLGLAGVETQYF. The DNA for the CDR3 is TGTGCCAGCAGTCTGGGACTAGCGGGGGTCGAGACCCAGTACTTC.

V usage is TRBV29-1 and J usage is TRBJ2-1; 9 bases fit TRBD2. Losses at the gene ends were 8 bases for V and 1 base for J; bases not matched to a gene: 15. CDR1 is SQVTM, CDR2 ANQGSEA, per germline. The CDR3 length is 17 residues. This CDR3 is CSTRRQVAGESYNEQFF. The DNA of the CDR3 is TGCAGCACAAGGAGACAGGTAGCGGGGGAGTCCTACAATGAGCAGTTCTTC.

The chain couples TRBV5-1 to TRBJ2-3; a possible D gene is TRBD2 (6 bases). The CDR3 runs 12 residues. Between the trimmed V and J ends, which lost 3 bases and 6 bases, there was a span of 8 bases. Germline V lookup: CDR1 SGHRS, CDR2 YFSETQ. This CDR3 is CASSSRGDTQYF. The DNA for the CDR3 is TGCGCCAGCAGCTCCCGGGGGGATACGCAGTATTTT.

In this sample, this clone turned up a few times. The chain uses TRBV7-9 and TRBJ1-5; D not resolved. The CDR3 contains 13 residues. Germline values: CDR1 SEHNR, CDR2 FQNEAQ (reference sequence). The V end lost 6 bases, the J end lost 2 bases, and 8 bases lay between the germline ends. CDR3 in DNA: TGTGCCAGCAGAGCCGGGGGCAATCAGCCCCAGCATTTT. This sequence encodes CASRAGGNQPQHF.

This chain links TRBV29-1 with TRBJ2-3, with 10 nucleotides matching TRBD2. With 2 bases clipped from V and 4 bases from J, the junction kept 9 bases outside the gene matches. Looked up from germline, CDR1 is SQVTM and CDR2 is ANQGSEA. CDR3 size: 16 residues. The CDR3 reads CSVEKTGTSVSDTQYF. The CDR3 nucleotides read TGCAGCGTTGAAAAAACCGGGACTAGCGTTTCAGATACGCAGTATTTT.

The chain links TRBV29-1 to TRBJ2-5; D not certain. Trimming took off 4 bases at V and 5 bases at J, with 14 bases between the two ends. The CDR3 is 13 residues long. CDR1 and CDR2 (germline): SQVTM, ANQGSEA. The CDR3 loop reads CSVGSRVEETQYF. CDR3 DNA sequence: TGCAGCGTTGGTTCCCGGGTCGAGGAGACCCAGTACTTC.

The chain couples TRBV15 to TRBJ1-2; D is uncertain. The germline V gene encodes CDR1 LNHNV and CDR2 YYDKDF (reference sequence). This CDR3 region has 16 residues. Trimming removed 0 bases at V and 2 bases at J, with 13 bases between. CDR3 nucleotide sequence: TGTGCCACCAGCAGAGATCCATGGGGAGAGAACTATGGCTACACCTTC. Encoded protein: CATSRDPWGENYGYTF.

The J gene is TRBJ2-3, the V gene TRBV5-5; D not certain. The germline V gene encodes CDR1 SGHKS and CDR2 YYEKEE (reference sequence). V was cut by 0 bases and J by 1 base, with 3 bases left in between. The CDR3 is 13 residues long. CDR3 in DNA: TGTGCCAGCAGCTTGGGTGGCACAGATACGCAGTATTTT. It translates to CASSLGGTDTQYF.

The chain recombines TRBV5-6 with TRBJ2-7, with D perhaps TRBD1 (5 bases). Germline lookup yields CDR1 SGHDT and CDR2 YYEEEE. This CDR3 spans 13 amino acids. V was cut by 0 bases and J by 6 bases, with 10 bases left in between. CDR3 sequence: CASSLVQGGEQYF. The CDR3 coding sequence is TGTGCCAGCAGCTTGGTCCAGGGTGGCGAGCAGTACTTC.